The 13 T cell receptor beta chains below all came from one sample that was sequenced in a study of HIV-infected patients and healthy controls. Reverse transcription used 500 to 550 ng RNA and constant-region primers for alpha and beta. Using multiplexing indices, alpha and beta chain libraries were generated apart by chain-specific third strand synthesis. TCRdb used MiXCR to reprocess the 5' RACE reads, holding one entry per CDR3 protein. This table has 15,000 to 17,000 distinct CDR3 sequences, roughly 7.7% appearing once. The repertoire came from unfractionated whole blood and reflected all unsorted peripheral T cells. Input material: blood. Receptors were obtained from an adult in good health.

This clonotype ranks as medium-sized. The chain joins TRBV28 to TRBJ2-5, with 8 bases fitting TRBD2. CDR3 size: 13 residues. The V gene's germline CDR1 is MDHEN and CDR2 SYDVKM. V gave up 6 bases and J gave up 5 bases; unmatched junction bases: 5. The CDR3 spells CASRSGSRETQYF. In nucleotides, the CDR3 is TGTGCCAGCAGGAGCGGGAGTCGGGAGACCCAGTACTTC.

CDR3 bases: TGCAGTGCTAGTTTGACCAGCGGGGAGATAAGCTCCTACAATGAGCAGTTCTTC. Protein product: CSASLTSGEISSYNEQFF. This chain links TRBV20-1 with TRBJ2-1, with 7 positions matching TRBD2. The CDR3 is 18 residues long. Looked up from germline, CDR1 is DFQATT and CDR2 is SNEGSKA (reference sequence). After removal of 3 bases from V and 0 bases from J, the junction contained 14 bases not matched to a gene.

V and J are TRBV7-9 and TRBJ1-2; the D gene is possibly TRBD1 (6 bases). The ends were cut back, 4 bases at V and 0 bases at J, with 15 bases in the middle. The CDR3 loop spans 16 amino acids. Germline V lookup: CDR1 SEHNR, CDR2 FQNEAQ (reference sequence). The CDR3 coding sequence is TGTGCCAGCAGCTCCAGGACAGCCAACTCTAACTATGGCTACACCTTC. Its translation: CASSSRTANSNYGYTF. The entire variable domain, with the rest obtained from reference TRBV7-9 and TRBJ1-2, is as follows: DTGVSQNPRHKITKRGQNVTFRCDPISEHNRLYWYRQTLGQGPEFLTYFQNEAQLEKSRLLSDRFSAERPKGSFSTLEIQRTEQGDSAMYLCASSSRTANSNYGYTFGSGTRLTVV.

This clonotype rates as medium-sized. The V call is TRBV20-1, the J call TRBJ2-1; possible D gene TRBD1, 6 bases. The CDR3 spans 13 residues. Germline CDR1 and CDR2: DFQATT and SNEGSKA (reference sequence). Trimming stripped 4 bases from V and 4 bases from J, with 11 bases between. The CDR3 spells CSATGTRYNEQFF. The CDR3 DNA reads as TGCAGTGCTACAGGGACAAGATACAATGAGCAGTTCTTC.

This clonotype was seen repeatedly, ten times or more. The chain links TRBV4-2 to TRBJ1-5; 10 bases are a match to TRBD1. Looked up from germline, CDR1 is LGHNA and CDR2 is YNFKEQ. The ends lost 0 bases at V and 0 bases at J; junction bases unmatched: 5. The CDR3 extends over 18 amino acids. CDR3 protein: CASSQDPDRGYSNQPQHF. The CDR3 DNA reads TGTGCCAGCAGCCAAGATCCGGACAGGGGGTATAGCAATCAGCCCCAGCATTTT.

Ten or more counts support this clonotype. V gene TRBV7-2 combines with J gene TRBJ2-7; D not certain. This CDR3 has 16 amino acids. Trimming stripped 6 bases from V and 2 bases from J, with 20 bases between. Germline V CDR1 and CDR2: SGHTA, FQGNSA. The CDR3: CASSPYPGSSTYEQYF. DNA of the CDR3: TGTGCCAGCAGTCCGTACCCGGGTTCTTCGACCTACGAGCAGTACTTC.

CDR3 sequence reads: CASSPPIGVSSYEQYF. The CDR3 DNA follows: TGTGCCAGCAGCCCCCCGATCGGGGTTAGCTCCTACGAGCAGTACTTC. The genes are TRBV11-2 and TRBJ2-7; weak D call: TRBD2 (5 bases). Trimming left V 5 bases short and J 0 bases short, with 17 bases between. Germline V CDR1 and CDR2: SGHAT, FQNNGV. This CDR3 contains 16 residues.

This clonotype is labeled as medium-sized. The chain is built from TRBV15 and TRBJ1-1; D is unclear. Looked up from germline, CDR1 is LNHNV and CDR2 is YYDKDF (reference sequence). The CDR3 runs to 13 residues. V dropped 0 bases and J dropped 7 bases, with 9 bases sitting between them. The CDR3 nucleotides are TGTGCCACCAGCAGAGATGAGGGATTTGAAGCTTTCTTT. The encoded protein is CATSRDEGFEAFF. Full variable domain (rest looked up from reference TRBV15 and TRBJ1-1): DAMVIQNPRYQVTQFGKPVTLSCSQTLNHNVMYWYQQKSSQAPKLLFHYYDKDFNNEADTPDNFQSRRPNTSFCFLDIRSPGLGDTAMYLCATSRDEGFEAFFGQGTRLTVV.

This clonotype occurred many times. The chain couples TRBV5-8 to TRBJ2-7; 8 nucleotides line up with TRBD1. The CDR3 contains 15 residues. V gave up 4 bases and J gave up 6 bases; unmatched junction bases: 12. Germline V lookup: CDR1 SGHTS, CDR2 YDEGEE. Here the CDR3 reads CASSPRTGSKGEQYF. Here the CDR3 DNA reads TGTGCCAGCAGCCCCCGGACAGGGTCGAAAGGCGAGCAGTACTTC.

Judged by abundance, this clonotype is medium-sized. The chain has TRBV12-3 or TRBV12-4 and TRBJ1-5; no clear D. The germline V and J ends were trimmed by 4 bases and 0 bases, with 13 bases remaining between them. This CDR3 is built from 16 residues. CDR3 protein: CASSSLSVNSNQPQHF. CDR3 DNA: TGTGCCAGCAGTTCGCTATCGGTCAATAGCAATCAGCCCCAGCATTTT.

Many counts were recorded for this clonotype. The rearrangement joins TRBV7-8 to TRBJ1-2, with TRBD1 as a possible D gene (6 bases). The CDR3 has 15 residues. CDR1 is SGHVS and CDR2 is FQNEAQ in the germline V gene. Between the trimmed V and J ends, which lost 3 bases and 3 bases, there was a span of 14 bases. CDR3 in amino acids: CASSLGRGTDYGYTF. CDR3 bases: TGTGCCAGCAGCTTGGGGAGGGGGACCGACTATGGCTACACCTTC.

V usage is TRBV5-4 and J usage is TRBJ2-5, with D perhaps matching TRBD1 or TRBD2 (5 bases each). CDR1 and CDR2 (germline): SGHNT, YYREEE (reference sequence). Between the trimmed V and J ends, which lost 0 bases and 1 base, there was a span of 10 bases. The CDR3 has 15 amino acids. CDR3 in DNA: TGTGCCAGCAGCTTGGATGCCGGGACCCAAGAGACCCAGTACTTC. It specifies CASSLDAGTQETQYF.

This clonotype was picked up many times. This rearrangement joins TRBV20-1 to TRBJ1-5, with a weak D call TRBD1 (5 bases). V was clipped by 5 bases and J by 0 bases, with 14 bases between them. This CDR3 has 15 amino acids. CDR1 DFQATT and CDR2 SNEGSKA come from the germline V gene (reference sequence). This CDR3 is CSAQDRGTSNQPQHF. The DNA for the CDR3 is TGCAGTGCTCAGGACCGGGGCACTAGCAATCAGCCCCAGCATTTT.